Listed below are T cell receptor beta chains from one sample, sequenced in a study of T cell repertoires in cytomegalovirus infection. TCRdb ran MiXCR on the reads and lists one entry per CDR3 protein. The profile shows some 800,000 distinct CDR3 sequences, about 28% of them singletons. Antigens of these TCRs are unknown. Sequenced material: cultured CD8+ T cells from PBMCs, taken from culture after CMV antigen stimulation. The receptors derive from a human donor in good health (CMV status not recorded). Some clones in this sample may be carry-over from other donors' samples. CDR3s include the opening cysteine and the closing phenylalanine or tryptophan. D genes are given only for firm matches. Clone size is given for some rows only: seen once, a few or many times, or a class if the clone is expanded.

V	D	J	size	CDR3	DNA
TRBV6-5	.	TRBJ1-1	.	CASSSRGRELTEAFF	TGTGCCAGCAGTTCTCGGGGCAGGGAACTCACTGAAGCTTTCTTT
TRBV9	.	TRBJ2-1	few	CASSVGLGAVDDEQFF	TGTGCCAGCAGCGTAGGACTCGGGGCGGTTGATGATGAGCAGTTCTTC
TRBV6-2/TRBV6-3	.	TRBJ2-4	.	CASSYNGGWGNIQYF	TGTGCCAGCAGTTACAACGGGGGCTGGGGTAACATTCAGTACTTC
TRBV7-6	.	TRBJ2-1	.	CASSSQNAEQFF	TGTGCCAGCAGCTCCCAAAACGCGGAGCAGTTCTTC
TRBV7-9	.	TRBJ2-2	.	CAAITGFHTGELFF	TGTGCCGCCATTACCGGGTTTCACACCGGGGAGCTGTTTTTT
TRBV5-6	TRBD1	TRBJ1-2	.	CASSLDWGDSSYGYTF	TGTGCCAGCAGCTTGGATTGGGGGGACAGTTCCTATGGCTACACCTTC
TRBV2	.	TRBJ2-1	few	CASSEGLIYEQFF	TGTGCCAGCAGTGAAGGACTAATCTATGAGCAGTTCTTC
TRBV3-1	.	TRBJ1-2	.	CASSQDVGANYGYTF	TGTGCCAGCAGCCAAGACGTAGGGGCGAACTATGGCTACACCTTC
TRBV4-2	.	TRBJ2-3	few	CASSQELRGTDTQYF	TGTGCCAGCAGCCAGGAACTCAGGGGCACAGATACGCAGTATTTT
TRBV6-1	.	TRBJ1-4	few	CASSDHWGDGREKFF	TGTGCCAGCAGTGATCATTGGGGGGATGGCAGGGAAAAGTTTTTT
TRBV6-5	.	TRBJ2-7	.	CASSFGTLAGEQYF	TGTGCCAGCAGTTTCGGGACATTGGCAGGAGAGCAGTACTTC
TRBV11-2	.	TRBJ1-3	.	CASSPNGYGNTIYF	TGTGCCAGCAGCCCAAATGGGTATGGAAACACCATATATTTT
TRBV27	TRBD1	TRBJ2-7	.	CASSSISGTGNYEQYF	TGTGCCAGCAGTTCAATCTCCGGGACAGGGAACTACGAGCAGTACTTC
TRBV27	.	TRBJ2-5	many	CASSLLGDGETQYF	TGTGCCAGCAGCTTGTTAGGGGACGGGGAGACCCAGTACTTC
TRBV4-3	.	TRBJ2-7	few	CASSQDIPYEQYF	TGCGCCAGCAGCCAAGATATTCCCTACGAGCAGTACTTC
TRBV4-2	.	TRBJ2-1	.	CASSHNQRPDYNEQFF	TGTGCCAGCAGCCACAATCAGAGACCGGATTACAATGAGCAGTTCTTC
TRBV13	.	TRBJ1-5	few	CASSLSRQPQHF	TGTGCCAGCAGCTTATCACGTCAGCCCCAGCATTTT
TRBV15	.	TRBJ2-1	.	CATRSENNEQFF	TGTGCCACCAGGTCAGAAAACAATGAGCAGTTCTTC
TRBV6-8	.	TRBJ1-1	once	CASSYASGQNTEAFF	TGTGCCAGCAGTTACGCCTCGGGACAGAACACTGAAGCTTTCTTT
TRBV3-1	.	TRBJ2-7	.	CASSQIPRDRSPYEQYF	TGTGCCAGCAGCCAAATACCCCGGGACCGATCACCCTACGAGCAGTACTTC
TRBV14	TRBD1	TRBJ2-7	few	CASSQSGQDPYEQYF	TGTGCCAGCAGCCAATCGGGACAGGATCCCTACGAGCAGTACTTC
TRBV27	TRBD1	TRBJ1-2	.	CASRDRVHDGYTF	TGTGCCAGCAGAGACAGGGTCCATGATGGCTACACCTTC
TRBV4-2	TRBD1	TRBJ2-1	few	CASSRTTGGNEQFF	TGTGCCAGCAGCCGGACCACAGGGGGCAATGAGCAGTTCTTC
TRBV7-6	.	TRBJ2-1	many	CASSLATYNEQFF	TGTGCCAGCAGCTTAGCAACCTACAATGAGCAGTTCTTC
TRBV7-6	.	TRBJ2-3	few	CASSSLQGSTDTQYF	TGTGCCAGCAGCTCCCTGCAGGGCAGCACAGATACGCAGTATTTT
TRBV27	TRBD1	TRBJ1-2	.	CASRYRGDRGDYGYTF	TGTGCCAGCAGATATAGGGGGGACAGGGGTGACTATGGCTACACCTTC
TRBV6-2/TRBV6-3	.	TRBJ1-5	.	CASSGGRTFSNQPQHF	TGTGCCAGCAGCGGCGGACGGACTTTTAGCAATCAGCCCCAGCATTTT
TRBV7-9	.	TRBJ2-7	many	CASSLPGSYEQYF	TGTGCCAGCAGCTTACCGGGCTCCTACGAGCAGTACTTC
TRBV7-2	TRBD1	TRBJ1-5	few	CASSALQGNQPQHF	TGTGCCAGCAGCGCATTACAGGGGAATCAGCCCCAGCATTTT
TRBV7-9	TRBD2	TRBJ2-5	.	CASSPRGSGERETQYF	TGTGCCAGCAGCCCCCGGGGTAGCGGGGAACGGGAGACCCAGTACTTC
TRBV7-6	.	TRBJ2-1	.	CASSQKAGHLLDNEQFF	TGTGCCAGCAGCCAAAAGGCAGGTCACCTCCTGGACAATGAGCAGTTCTTC
TRBV28	TRBD2	TRBJ2-5	.	CASSFITSEETQYF	TGTGCCAGCAGTTTTATAACTAGCGAAGAGACCCAGTACTTC
TRBV7-6	TRBD1	TRBJ1-1	few	CASSSSRDRGMNTEAFF	TGTGCCAGCAGCTCGTCCCGGGACAGGGGAATGAACACTGAAGCTTTCTTT
TRBV12-3/TRBV12-4	.	TRBJ2-2	.	CASRGVGPGGELFF	TGTGCCAGCAGGGGGGTCGGACCGGGCGGGGAGCTGTTTTTT
TRBV6-1	.	TRBJ1-1	.	CASSEMGAQGVNTEAFF	TGTGCCAGCAGTGAAATGGGGGCCCAAGGAGTGAACACTGAAGCTTTCTTT
TRBV6-1	.	TRBJ2-1	.	CASSEKRWAGKNEQFF	TGTGCCAGCAGTGAAAAACGGTGGGCAGGGAAGAATGAGCAGTTCTTC
TRBV12-3/TRBV12-4	.	TRBJ2-7	few	CASSLGGATEQYF	TGTGCCAGCAGTTTGGGCGGGGCGACCGAGCAGTACTTC
TRBV27	TRBD1	TRBJ1-1	.	CASSTGQEAFF	TGTGCCAGCAGTACGGGACAGGAAGCTTTCTTT
TRBV3-1	.	TRBJ1-4	.	CASSQGTALNEKLFF	TGTGCCAGCAGCCAAGGGACAGCGTTAAATGAAAAACTGTTTTTT
TRBV19	.	TRBJ1-2	many	CASSIGTNYGYTF	TGTGCCAGTAGTATCGGGACAAACTATGGCTACACCTTC
TRBV7-6	.	TRBJ2-2	many	CASSPIEFALTGELFF	TGTGCCAGCAGCCCCATAGAGTTTGCTCTGACCGGGGAGCTGTTTTTT
TRBV20-1	.	TRBJ2-3	.	CSAPPGQRRTDTQYF	TGCAGTGCTCCTCCGGGACAACGGCGTACGGATACGCAGTATTTT
TRBV5-4	.	TRBJ2-2	few	CASSLTTGPGAGELFF	TGTGCCAGCAGCTTGACTACAGGGCCGGGGGCCGGGGAGCTGTTTTTT
TRBV9	.	TRBJ2-1	.	CASSVGDSDNEQFF	TGTGCCAGCAGCGTAGGGGACTCCGACAATGAGCAGTTCTTC
TRBV5-4	.	TRBJ1-1	.	CASSFGRTFNTEAFF	TGTGCCAGCAGCTTTGGCAGGACCTTTAACACTGAAGCTTTCTTT
TRBV5-5	TRBD1	TRBJ1-1	.	CASSFAGTGVPEAFF	TGTGCCAGCAGCTTCGCCGGGACAGGGGTCCCTGAAGCTTTCTTT
TRBV6-2/TRBV6-3	.	TRBJ1-2	.	CASTPRGLYGYTF	TGTGCCAGCACCCCACGGGGCCTCTATGGCTACACCTTC
TRBV9	TRBD2	TRBJ2-1	.	CASSLGGTRSDEQFF	TGTGCCAGCAGCCTAGGGGGGACTAGGAGCGATGAGCAGTTCTTC
TRBV4-3	.	TRBJ2-1	few	CASSQAGGARYNEQFF	TGCGCCAGCAGCCAAGCTGGCGGGGCCAGATACAATGAGCAGTTCTTC